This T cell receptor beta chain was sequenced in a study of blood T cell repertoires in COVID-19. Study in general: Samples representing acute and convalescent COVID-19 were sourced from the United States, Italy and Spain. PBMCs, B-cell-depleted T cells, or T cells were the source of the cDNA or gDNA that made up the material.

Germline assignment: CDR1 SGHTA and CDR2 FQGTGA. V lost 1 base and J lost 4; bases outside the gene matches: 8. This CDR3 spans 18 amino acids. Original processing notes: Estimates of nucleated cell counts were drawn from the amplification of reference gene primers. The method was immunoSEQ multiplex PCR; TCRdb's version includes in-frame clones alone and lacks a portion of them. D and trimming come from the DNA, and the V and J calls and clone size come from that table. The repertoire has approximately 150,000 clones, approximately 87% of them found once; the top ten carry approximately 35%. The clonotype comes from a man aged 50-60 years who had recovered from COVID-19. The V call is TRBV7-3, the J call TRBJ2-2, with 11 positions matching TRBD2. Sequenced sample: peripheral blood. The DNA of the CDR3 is TGTGCCAGCAGCTTAAGCCTAGCGGGGGGAATAAGCACCGGGGAGCTGTTTTTT. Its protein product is CASSLSLAGGISTGELFF.